This T cell receptor (beta chain) is drawn from a study of T cells and Merkel cell carcinoma outcomes. General observations from the study: Repertoire plus T-cell density reportedly predicted Merkel cell carcinoma outcomes.

V trimming: 2 bases; J trimming: 4 bases; junction bases outside the gene matches: 9. CDR3 length equals 16 residues. Per germline, CDR1 SGHRS and CDR2 YFSETQ. To note about this clone: Its target is unknown.

Sequencing used immunoSEQ multiplex PCR; TCRdb keeps in-frame clones, though not all of them. The table has about 19,000 clones, approximately 80% seen once. V and J are TRBV5-1 and TRBJ2-5; 9 bases line up with TRBD2. Sample: tumor tissue from Merkel cell carcinoma. The receptor's source is a human donor with Merkel cell carcinoma. The CDR3 protein is CASSLPGPAGGETQYF. In nucleotides, the CDR3 is TGCGCCAGCAGCTTACCCGGTCCAGCGGGGGGAGAGACCCAGTACTTC.